This T cell receptor beta chain was found in a study of blood T cells in healthy people across ages. Germline V gene data show CDR1 as MNHEY and CDR2 as SVGAGI. Trimming cost V 2 bases and J 2 bases, with 10 bases left between them. The CDR3 loop spans 15 amino acids. PCR was performed a second time for roughly 7 to 11 cycles using a sample-barcoded 5' primer and a J-beta primer mix. TCRdb used MiXCR to reprocess the 5' RACE reads, holding one entry per CDR3 protein. The sample holds about a million distinct CDR3 sequences, 51% seen once. The sample was blood. The TCR sequence derives from a woman aged 55-69 years in good health. The chain is built from TRBV6-5 and TRBJ2-1; D gene ambiguous. The CDR3 DNA reads TGTGCCAGCAGTTACGTCGGCACTACCTACAATGAGCAGTTCTTC. This codes for CASSYVGTTYNEQFF.